Below, 7 T cell receptor beta chains from the same sample are listed, as sequenced in a study of blood T cell repertoires in COVID-19. TCRdb keeps only in-frame clones here, not all; method: immunoSEQ multiplex PCR. The sample contains roughly 280,000 clones, roughly 88% of which appear only once. Sample: peripheral blood. These receptors were taken from a woman aged 65 to 85 with acute or convalescent COVID-19.

The rearrangement joins TRBV19 to TRBJ1-4, with D unresolved. The CDR3 covers 14 residues. V was pared by 3 bases and J by 10 bases, with 15 bases between. Germline CDR1 is LNHDA and CDR2 is SQIVND (reference sequence). CDR3 coding DNA: TGTGCCAGTAGTATGGCAGGCCGGGGTGGAAAACTGTTTTTT. Its protein is CASSMAGRGGKLFF.

The V and J genes are TRBV20-1 and TRBJ1-3; the D is unclear. The CDR3 spans 11 residues. Germline lookup yields CDR1 DFQATT and CDR2 SNEGSKA (reference sequence). Trimming took off 6 bases at V and 8 bases at J, with 11 bases between the two ends. CDR3 sequence (DNA): TGCAGTGCCCCCCGGGAGGACACCATATATTTT. This codes for CSAPREDTIYF.

J is TRBJ1-6 and V is TRBV10-3; 7 bases fit TRBD1. The CDR3 totals 14 residues. Germline assignment: CDR1 ENHRY and CDR2 SYGVKD. Unmatched junction bases numbered 3, after V lost 4 bases and J lost 6 bases. The CDR3 bases are TGTGCCATCAGTGGTCGGGACAGTAATTCACCCCTCCACTTT. Protein: CAISGRDSNSPLHF.

This sequence joins TRBV11-2 and TRBJ2-5; weak D call: TRBD2 (7 bases). Looked up from germline, CDR1 is SGHAT and CDR2 is FQNNGV. The CDR3 loop spans 16 amino acids. With 5 bases removed from V and 4 bases from J, the gap between germline ends came to 20 bases. CDR3 in DNA: TGTGCCAGCAGCCACCAACCGAACAGGGAGGGAGAGACCCAGTACTTC. As protein: CASSHQPNREGETQYF.

The CDR3 loop is CASSQARVNQYF. Written as DNA, the CDR3 is TGTGCCAGCAGCCAAGCCCGGGTGAACCAGTACTTC. The genes are TRBV3-1 (or the pseudogene TRBV3-2) and TRBJ2-5; D is unclear. This CDR3 region has 12 residues. Germline CDR1 reads LGHDT; CDR2 reads YNNKEL (reference sequence). V lost 1 base, J lost 10 bases, and 10 bases lay in between.

Written as DNA, the CDR3 is TGTGCCAGCAGCGCGGGGGGGGACAGTCGCAATCAGCCCCAGCATTTT. Translated, it gives CASSAGGDSRNQPQHF. The V gene is TRBV9, the J gene TRBJ1-5; 7 bases agree with TRBD1. The trim removed 3 bases at V and 2 bases at J, leaving 8 bases unmatched. CDR1 and CDR2 from the germline V gene are SGDLS and YYNGEE. The CDR3 consists of 16 residues. Drawing the rest from reference TRBV9 and TRBJ1-5, the complete variable domain is DSGVTQTPKHLITATGQRVTLRCSPRSGDLSVYWYQQSLDQGLQFLIQYYNGEERAKGNILERFSAQQFPDLHSELNLSSLELGDSALYFCASSAGGDSRNQPQHFGDGTRLSIL.

The rearrangement uses TRBV2 and TRBJ2-5; 7 positions match TRBD2. Germline V gives CDR1 SNHLY, CDR2 FYNNEI. J was trimmed by 5 bases and V by 5 bases; bases with no gene match: 5. The CDR3 extends over 13 amino acids. DNA for the CDR3: TGTGCCAGCAGTTTTAGGGGAGGGGAGACCCAGTACTTC. It yields the protein CASSFRGGETQYF.